This T cell receptor (beta chain) appears in the sequencing data of a study of cytomegalovirus exposure and HLA in healthy donors. Study-level points and caveats: Across donors, most TCRs were seen rarely, yet some public ones were widespread. Through in vitro validation, three CMV-associated chains were shown to be specific for CMV antigens.

The donors were members of the validation cohort, which comprised 120 subjects and was separate from the first cohort of roughly 700 subjects. This table comes from immunoSEQ multiplex PCR, and its TCRdb copy is limited to in-frame clones, with some not included. This sample carries approximately 97,000 clones, about 95% of them seen once, and the ten largest clones take roughly 0.9%. With regard to this clone: No antigen is known for it.

Deletions cut 6 bases from V and 0 bases from J, with 9 bases between. From germline, CDR1 is SEHNR and CDR2 FQNEAQ (reference sequence). The CDR3 is made up of 14 amino acids. This sequence joins TRBV7-9 and TRBJ2-1; D may be TRBD1 (5 bases). This clonotype was sampled from a woman between 18 and 29 years old in good health and CMV-seronegative. Sequenced material: PBMCs. Written as DNA, the CDR3 is TGTGCCAGCAGAGGGGTTGGCTCCTACAATGAGCAGTTCTTC. Translated: CASRGVGSYNEQFF.